Each of the 26 T cell receptor beta chains below was sequenced from the same sample in a study of beta chain features in type 1 diabetes. What was sequenced were expressed TCRB transcripts, since all of the isolated RNA had been reverse transcribed. Clones were read by immunoSEQ multiplex PCR, and TCRdb kept only the in-frame ones, dropping some. This sample has some 330,000 clones, with more than 9.5% found just once. The sample taken for sequencing was naive CD4+ T cells from blood. These receptors were collected from a woman in her 30s in good health.

This clone was picked up a small number of times. This sequence joins TRBV2 and TRBJ2-1; 11 bases align to TRBD2. The CDR3 runs 17 residues. J gave up 5 bases and V 2 bases, and 8 bases lay outside the gene matches. Germline lookup yields CDR1 SNHLY and CDR2 FYNNEI. CDR3 sequence reads: CASSELAPGLADNEQFF. The CDR3 DNA sequence: TGTGCCAGCAGTGAACTGGCGCCGGGACTAGCGGACAATGAGCAGTTCTTC.

This clone was seen only a few times. The V and J genes are TRBV5-4 and TRBJ2-7; D might be TRBD2 (6 bases). The CDR3 runs to 15 residues. Germline loops: CDR1 SGHNT, CDR2 YYREEE (reference sequence). V was clipped by 3 bases and J by 0 bases, with 13 bases between them. CDR3 sequence: CASSSGLLTSYEQYF. The CDR3 nucleotides are TGTGCCAGCAGCTCGGGACTCTTAACCTCCTACGAGCAGTACTTC. The whole variable domain, filled in from reference TRBV5-4 and TRBJ2-7, reads ETGVTQSPTHLIKTRGQQVTLRCSSQSGHNTVSWYQQALGQGPQFIFQYYREEENGRGNFPPRFSGLQFPNYSSELNVNALELDDSALYLCASSSGLLTSYEQYFGPGTRLTVT.

The V call is TRBV25-1, the J call TRBJ2-2, with 9 nucleotides matching TRBD2. The CDR3 consists of 16 residues. CDR1 and CDR2 (germline): MGHDK, SYGVNS. V shed 4 bases, J shed 5 bases, and the junction held 8 bases outside the gene matches. Written as DNA, the CDR3 is TGTGCCAGCAGTGTTAGCGGGAGAGGGGAAACCGGGGAGCTGTTTTTT. Residues: CASSVSGRGETGELFF.

This clone was detected a few times. The genes are TRBV2 and TRBJ2-3; weak D call: TRBD2 (5 bases). V was clipped by 2 bases and J by 4 bases, with 10 bases between them. The CDR3 spans 14 residues. In germline, CDR1 is SNHLY, CDR2 FYNNEI. The CDR3 sequence is CASSEMGAADTQYF. The DNA of the CDR3 is TGTGCCAGCAGTGAAATGGGAGCCGCAGATACGCAGTATTTT.

The V gene is TRBV5-1, the J gene TRBJ2-2, with D perhaps matching TRBD1 (6 bases). Germline CDR1 SGHRS, CDR2 YFSETQ. The CDR3 extends over 16 amino acids. Trimming shortened V by 0 bases and J by 7 bases, and 16 bases separated the two germline ends. CDR3 DNA sequence: TGCGCCAGCAGCTTGGGGCAGGGGCCCCCGGTCGGGGAGCTGTTTTTT. This encodes CASSLGQGPPVGELFF.

This rearrangement joins TRBV19 to TRBJ1-5, with 9 bases fitting TRBD1. V gave up 3 bases and J gave up 0 bases; unmatched junction bases: 12. The CDR3 totals 19 residues. Germline V lookup: CDR1 LNHDA, CDR2 SQIVND (reference sequence). DNA of the CDR3: TGTGCCAGTAGTATCGACAGGGGGGACCTGTTAAGTAGCAATCAGCCCCAGCATTTT. This codes for CASSIDRGDLLSSNQPQHF.

The chain combines TRBV27 with TRBJ2-6; no clear D. V lost 1 base to trimming and J lost 0 bases, with 4 bases between them. The germline V gene encodes CDR1 MNHEY and CDR2 SMNVEV (reference sequence). CDR3 length: 15 residues. This CDR3 reads CASSLLSSGANVLTF. In DNA form, the CDR3 reads TGTGCCAGCAGTTTATTGAGCTCTGGGGCCAACGTCCTGACTTTC.

In its sample, this clone was seen a few times. The chain employs TRBV19 and TRBJ1-5, with D possibly TRBD1 on 6 matching bases. V lost 10 bases and J 1 base, leaving 14 bases between the germline ends. The CDR3 consists of 14 residues. Germline values: CDR1 LNHDA, CDR2 SQIVND (reference sequence). The CDR3 sequence: CATRGGGSNQPQHF. In nucleotides, the CDR3 is TGTGCCACCCGAGGGGGGGGGAGCAATCAGCCCCAGCATTTT.

To note about this clone: The sample carries other DNA sequences with the same CDR3. This rearrangement joins TRBV7-9 to TRBJ2-5, with 9 bases identical to TRBD1. This CDR3 has 13 amino acids. The V segment lost 5 bases and the J segment 4 bases; nucleotides outside the gene matches: 2. Germline V CDR1 and CDR2: SEHNR, FQNEAQ (reference sequence). DNA of the CDR3: TGTGCCAGCAGCCGGACAGGGGCAGAGACCCAGTACTTC. Translated, it gives CASSRTGAETQYF. The variable domain in full, completed from reference TRBV7-9 and TRBJ2-5, reads DTGVSQNPRHKITKRGQNVTFRCDPISEHNRLYWYRQTLGQGPEFLTYFQNEAQLEKSRLLSDRFSAERPKGSFSTLEIQRTEQGDSAMYLCASSRTGAETQYFGPGTRLLVL.

V and J are TRBV7-9 and TRBJ2-1; 9 nucleotides agree with TRBD2. The CDR3 extends over 16 amino acids. V shed 1 base and J 3 bases; nucleotides not matched to a gene: 4. CDR1 SEHNR and CDR2 FQNEAQ come from the germline V gene (reference sequence). DNA for the CDR3: TGTGCCAGCAGCTTAGGGGCTAGCGGGGACTACAATGAGCAGTTCTTC. Translating gives CASSLGASGDYNEQFF.

This clone was picked up a small number of times. The chain links TRBV30 to TRBJ2-3, with 14 bases matching TRBD2. Germline CDR1 reads GTSNPN; CDR2 reads SVGIG (reference sequence). The V segment lost 2 bases and the J segment 4 bases; nucleotides outside the gene matches: 14. The CDR3 loop spans 19 amino acids. The CDR3: CAWSSLGTSGRGFADTQYF. In DNA, the CDR3 is TGTGCCTGGAGTTCACTCGGGACTAGCGGGAGAGGGTTCGCAGATACGCAGTATTTT.

This clone was picked up a small number of times. J is TRBJ2-7 and V is TRBV27; 10 nucleotides line up with TRBD1. The V gene's germline CDR1 is MNHEY and CDR2 SMNVEV (reference sequence). The CDR3 contains 14 residues. After removal of 6 bases from V and 2 bases from J, the junction contained 4 bases not matched to a gene. This CDR3 is CASRPGTGAYEQYF. DNA for the CDR3: TGTGCCAGCAGACCCGGGACAGGGGCCTACGAGCAGTACTTC.

This clone was detected a few times. J is TRBJ2-5 and V is TRBV7-2, with 7 bases fitting TRBD2. The CDR3 runs to 15 residues. Germline-derived CDR1 and CDR2 are SGHTA and FQGNSA. V gave up 3 bases and J gave up 2 bases; unmatched junction bases: 6. In nucleotides, the CDR3 is TGTGCCAGCAGCTTTCATTCGGGACTACAAGAGACCCAGTACTTC. Translating it yields CASSFHSGLQETQYF.

This clone was counted between two and nine times. The rearrangement links TRBV23-1 to TRBJ2-7; 7 bases are a match to TRBD2. TRBV23-1 falls under the ORF class, with uncertain function. This CDR3 is built from 14 residues. The J segment lost 2 bases and the V segment lost 0 bases, leaving 1 base of the junction unmatched. CDR3 loop: CASSQSSGTYEQYF. Written as DNA, the CDR3 is TGCGCCAGCAGTCAATCGAGCGGGACCTACGAGCAGTACTTC.

This chain joins TRBV28 and TRBJ2-5, with D possibly TRBD1 on 6 matching bases. The CDR3 extends over 13 amino acids. Germline-derived CDR1 and CDR2 are MDHEN and SYDVKM. The V gene lost 6 bases and the J gene lost 4 bases, with 12 bases spanning the gap. CDR3 nucleotide sequence: TGTGCCAGCAGCCTAGGACAGTTAGAGACCCAGTACTTC. It specifies CASSLGQLETQYF.

The chain carries TRBV7-8 and TRBJ2-4; TRBD1 might be the D (5 bases). The CDR3 extends over 17 amino acids. Looked up from germline, CDR1 is SGHVS and CDR2 is FQNEAQ. Trimming shortened V by 4 bases and J by 6 bases, and 22 bases separated the two germline ends. The CDR3 sequence is CASSSLGQGQFGNIQYF. The CDR3 DNA follows: TGTGCCAGCAGCTCCCTGGGTCAGGGTCAATTCGGAAACATTCAGTACTTC.

The genes are TRBV29-1 and TRBJ2-7; tentatively, D is TRBD2 (5 bases). From germline, CDR1 is SQVTM and CDR2 ANQGSEA. Deletions cut 1 base from V and 2 bases from J, with 9 bases between. The CDR3 length is 13 residues. The CDR3 nucleotides are TGCAGCGTTGAAGTGAGGGATACCTACGAGCAGTACTTC. Its translation is CSVEVRDTYEQYF.

This clone occurred a few times. This chain connects TRBV28 to TRBJ1-1; D is perhaps TRBD1 (6 bases). The CDR3 is 15 amino acids. Between the trimmed V and J ends, which lost 9 bases and 0 bases, there was a span of 17 bases. The germline V gene encodes CDR1 MDHEN and CDR2 SYDVKM. CDR3: CASNEPGHLNTEAFF. The CDR3 nucleotides are TGTGCCAGTAACGAGCCGGGACACCTGAACACTGAAGCTTTCTTT.

V and J are TRBV4-2 and TRBJ2-1; 10 nucleotides agree with TRBD2. The CDR3 spans 15 residues. CDR1 is LGHNA, CDR2 YNFKEQ, per germline. V dropped 1 base and J dropped 9; count of bases not matched to a gene: 6. CDR3 residues: CASSQGSSGSFEQFF. Here the CDR3 DNA reads TGTGCCAGCAGCCAAGGTTCTAGCGGGAGTTTTGAGCAGTTCTTC.

V and J are TRBV4-3 and TRBJ1-5; D is uncertain. V shed 4 bases and J shed 5 bases, with 15 bases lying between them. Germline loops: CDR1 LGHNA, CDR2 YSLEER. This CDR3 region has 15 residues. In nucleotides, the CDR3 is TGCGCCAGCAGCCGCGGGATCCGGGGAGATCAGCCCCAGCATTTT. This sequence encodes CASSRGIRGDQPQHF.

The V call is TRBV5-1, the J call TRBJ2-1; unclear D gene. Between the trimmed V and J ends, which lost 4 bases and 4 bases, there was a span of 6 bases. There are 12 residues in the CDR3. The germline CDR1 and CDR2 sequences are SGHRS and YFSETQ. The CDR3 bases are TGCGCCAGCAGCGCAGCGTACAATGAGCAGTTCTTC. Protein sequence: CASSAAYNEQFF.

The V and J genes are TRBV5-1 and TRBJ1-1; no reliable D call. V lost 0 bases and J 7 bases, leaving 10 bases between the germline ends. Per germline, CDR1 SGHRS and CDR2 YFSETQ. The CDR3 loop spans 13 amino acids. The DNA for the CDR3 is TGCGCCAGCAGCTTGGGCCTAGCCGATGAAGCTTTCTTT. It yields the protein CASSLGLADEAFF.

The CDR3 reads CASRRGLDLNNEQFF. The CDR3 DNA sequence: TGTGCCAGCAGGAGGGGACTAGACCTCAACAATGAGCAGTTCTTC. V is TRBV2 and J is TRBJ2-1, with TRBD2 matching over 8 bases. V shed 6 bases and J 5 bases; nucleotides not matched to a gene: 9. Germline values: CDR1 SNHLY, CDR2 FYNNEI. This CDR3 contains 15 residues. Full variable domain (rest looked up from reference TRBV2 and TRBJ2-1): EPEVTQTPSHQVTQMGQEVILRCVPISNHLYFYWYRQILGQKVEFLVSFYNNEISEKSEIFDDQFSVERPDGSNFTLKIRSTKLEDSAMYFCASRRGLDLNNEQFFGPGTRLTVL.

This clone appeared a few times. The rearrangement uses TRBV5-1 and TRBJ2-5, with D unclear. Trimming took 0 bases from V and 4 from J, leaving 13 bases between them. This CDR3 comprises 15 residues. The V gene's germline CDR1 is SGHRS and CDR2 YFSETQ. CDR3 residues: CASSLEARGLETQYF. Written as DNA, the CDR3 is TGCGCCAGCAGCTTGGAGGCTAGAGGTCTAGAGACCCAGTACTTC.

The J gene is TRBJ1-2, the V gene TRBV28; D is perhaps TRBD1 (5 bases). The CDR3 sequence is 11 residues long. Trimming took 10 bases from V and 7 from J, leaving 13 bases between them. Germline CDR1 MDHEN, CDR2 SYDVKM. The CDR3 reads CAIAQGVGYTF. The CDR3 nucleotides are TGTGCCATCGCGCAAGGGGTTGGCTACACCTTC.

The CDR3 sequence: CASRSLRLTYNEQFF. The DNA of the CDR3 is TGTGCCAGCAGGTCCCTGAGACTTACCTACAATGAGCAGTTCTTC. The rearrangement uses TRBV28 and TRBJ2-1, with D uncertain. The CDR3 runs 15 residues. Trimming pared 6 bases from V and 2 bases from J, leaving 14 bases between. CDR1 and CDR2 from the germline V gene are MDHEN and SYDVKM.